This T cell receptor (beta chain) was profiled in a study of human T cells and chemical hapten exposure. Time point in this sample: patch test 2, 6 weeks after DPC sensitization. As for treatment: therapeutic diphenylcyclopropenone sensitization with weekly scalp DPC. Individual cDNA molecules in this library carried unique molecular identifiers. Each CDR3 protein gets one entry after TCRdb re-called the RACE reads with MiXCR. The sample has about 40,000 distinct CDR3 sequences; approximately 3.3% are singletons. Germline-derived CDR1 and CDR2 are MNHEY and SVGAGI. CDR3 length: 14 amino acids. V lost 5 bases and J lost 3; bases outside the gene matches: 6.

The genes are TRBV6-5 and TRBJ2-7; 8 nucleotides match TRBD2. The clonotype was recovered from a man aged 35 to 55 with alopecia areata. Some clones in this sample may be carry-over from other donors' samples. This specimen consisted of whole blood, obtained in connection with sensitization to the hapten diphenylcyclopropenone (DPC). The CDR3 protein is CASSAGGGGYEQYF. The CDR3 region has the DNA TGTGCCAGCAGTGCCGGGGGGGGTGGCTACGAGCAGTACTTC.